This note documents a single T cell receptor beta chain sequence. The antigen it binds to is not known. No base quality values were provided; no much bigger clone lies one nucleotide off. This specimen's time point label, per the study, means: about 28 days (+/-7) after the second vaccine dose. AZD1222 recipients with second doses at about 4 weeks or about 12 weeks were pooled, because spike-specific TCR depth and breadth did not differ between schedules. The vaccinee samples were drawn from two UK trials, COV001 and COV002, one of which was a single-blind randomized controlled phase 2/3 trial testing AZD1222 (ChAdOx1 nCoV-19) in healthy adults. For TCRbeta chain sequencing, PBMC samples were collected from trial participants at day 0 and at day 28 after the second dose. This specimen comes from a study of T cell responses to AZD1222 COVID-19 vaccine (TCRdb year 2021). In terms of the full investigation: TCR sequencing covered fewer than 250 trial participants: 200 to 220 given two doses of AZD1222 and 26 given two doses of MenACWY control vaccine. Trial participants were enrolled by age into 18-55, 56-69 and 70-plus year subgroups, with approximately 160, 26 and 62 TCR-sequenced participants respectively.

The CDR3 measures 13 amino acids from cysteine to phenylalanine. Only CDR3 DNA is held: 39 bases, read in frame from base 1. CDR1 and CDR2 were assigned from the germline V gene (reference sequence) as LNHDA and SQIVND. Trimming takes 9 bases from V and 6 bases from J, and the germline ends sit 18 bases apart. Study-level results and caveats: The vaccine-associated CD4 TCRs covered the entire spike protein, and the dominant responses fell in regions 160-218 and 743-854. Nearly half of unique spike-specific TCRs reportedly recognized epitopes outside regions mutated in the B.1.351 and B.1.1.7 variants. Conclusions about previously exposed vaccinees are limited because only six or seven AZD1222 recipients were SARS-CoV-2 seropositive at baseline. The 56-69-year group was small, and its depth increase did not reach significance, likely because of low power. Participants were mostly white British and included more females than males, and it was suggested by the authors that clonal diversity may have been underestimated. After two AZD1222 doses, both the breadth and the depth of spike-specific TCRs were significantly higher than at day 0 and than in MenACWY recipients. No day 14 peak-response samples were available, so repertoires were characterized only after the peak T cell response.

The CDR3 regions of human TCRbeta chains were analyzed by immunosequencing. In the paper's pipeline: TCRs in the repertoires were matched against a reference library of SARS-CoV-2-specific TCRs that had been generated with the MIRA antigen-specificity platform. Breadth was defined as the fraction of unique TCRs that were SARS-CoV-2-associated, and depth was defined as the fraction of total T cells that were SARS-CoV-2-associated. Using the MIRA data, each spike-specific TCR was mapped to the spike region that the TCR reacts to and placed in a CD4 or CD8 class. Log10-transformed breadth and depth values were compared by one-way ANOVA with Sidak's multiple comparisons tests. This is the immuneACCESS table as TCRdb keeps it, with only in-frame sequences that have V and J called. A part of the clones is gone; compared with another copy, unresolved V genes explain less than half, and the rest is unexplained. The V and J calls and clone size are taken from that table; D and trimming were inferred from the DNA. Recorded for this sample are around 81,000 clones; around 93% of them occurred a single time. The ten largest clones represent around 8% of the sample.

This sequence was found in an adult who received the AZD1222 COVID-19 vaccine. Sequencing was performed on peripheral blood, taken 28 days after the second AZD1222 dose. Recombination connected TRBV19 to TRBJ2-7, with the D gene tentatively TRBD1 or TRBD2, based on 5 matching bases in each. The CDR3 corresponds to CASRPGTLREQYF. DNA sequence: TGTGCCAGCCGACCCGGGACCCTACGCGAGCAGTACTTC. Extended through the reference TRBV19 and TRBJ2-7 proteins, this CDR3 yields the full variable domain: DGGITQSPKYLFRKEGQNVTLSCEQNLNHDAMYWYRQDPGQGLRLIYYSQIVNDFQKGDIAEGYSVSREKKESFPLTVTSAQKNPTAFYLCASRPGTLREQYFGPGTRLTVT.